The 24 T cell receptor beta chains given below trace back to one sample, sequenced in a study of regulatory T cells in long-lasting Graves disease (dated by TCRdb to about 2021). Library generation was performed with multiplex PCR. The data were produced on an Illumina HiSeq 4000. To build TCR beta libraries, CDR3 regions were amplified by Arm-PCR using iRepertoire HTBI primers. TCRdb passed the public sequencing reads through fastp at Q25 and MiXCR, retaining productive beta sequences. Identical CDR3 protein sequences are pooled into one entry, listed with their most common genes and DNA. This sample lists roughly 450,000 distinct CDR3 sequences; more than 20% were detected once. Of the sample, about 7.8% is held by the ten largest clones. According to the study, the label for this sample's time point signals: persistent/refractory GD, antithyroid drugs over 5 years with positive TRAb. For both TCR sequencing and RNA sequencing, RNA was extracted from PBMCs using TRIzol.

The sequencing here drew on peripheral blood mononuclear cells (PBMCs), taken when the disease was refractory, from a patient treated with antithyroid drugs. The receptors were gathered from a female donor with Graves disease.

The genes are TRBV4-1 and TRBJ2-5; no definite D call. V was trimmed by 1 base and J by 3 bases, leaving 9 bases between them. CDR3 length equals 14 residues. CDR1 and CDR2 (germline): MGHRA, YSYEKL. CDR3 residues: CASSQVGNEETQYF. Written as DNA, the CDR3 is TGCGCCAGCAGCCAAGTAGGAAACGAAGAGACCCAGTACTTC.

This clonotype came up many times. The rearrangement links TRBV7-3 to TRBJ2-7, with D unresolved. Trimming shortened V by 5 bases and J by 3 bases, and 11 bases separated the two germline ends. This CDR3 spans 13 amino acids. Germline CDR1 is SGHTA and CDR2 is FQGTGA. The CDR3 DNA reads TGTGCCAGCAGCCCCGCGCCGGGCTACGAGCAGTACTTC. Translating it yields CASSPAPGYEQYF.

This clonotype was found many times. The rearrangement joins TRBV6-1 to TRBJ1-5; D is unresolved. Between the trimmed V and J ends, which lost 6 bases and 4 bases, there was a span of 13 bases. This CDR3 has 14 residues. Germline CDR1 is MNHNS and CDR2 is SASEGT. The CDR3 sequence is CASSGWAANQPQHF. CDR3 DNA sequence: TGTGCCAGCAGCGGGTGGGCAGCGAATCAGCCCCAGCATTTT.

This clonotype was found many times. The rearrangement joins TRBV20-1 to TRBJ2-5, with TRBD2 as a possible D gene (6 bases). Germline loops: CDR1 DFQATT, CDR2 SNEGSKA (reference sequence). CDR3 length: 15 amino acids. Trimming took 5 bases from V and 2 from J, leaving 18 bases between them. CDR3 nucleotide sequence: TGCAGTGCTCGATCCTTCTTGCGGGATCAAGAGACCCAGTACTTC. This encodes CSARSFLRDQETQYF.

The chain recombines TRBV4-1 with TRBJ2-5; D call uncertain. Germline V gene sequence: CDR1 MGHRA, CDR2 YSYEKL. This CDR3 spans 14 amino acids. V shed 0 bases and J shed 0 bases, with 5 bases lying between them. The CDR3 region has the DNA TGCGCCAGCAGCCAAGACGGCAACCAAGAGACCCAGTACTTC. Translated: CASSQDGNQETQYF.

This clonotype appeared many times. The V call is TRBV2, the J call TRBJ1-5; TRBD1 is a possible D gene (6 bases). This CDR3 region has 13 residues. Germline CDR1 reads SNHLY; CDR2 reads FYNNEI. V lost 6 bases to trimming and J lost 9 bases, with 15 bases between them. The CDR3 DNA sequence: TGTGCCAGCAGAAGACAGGAGGGGAGGCCCCAGCATTTT. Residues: CASRRQEGRPQHF.

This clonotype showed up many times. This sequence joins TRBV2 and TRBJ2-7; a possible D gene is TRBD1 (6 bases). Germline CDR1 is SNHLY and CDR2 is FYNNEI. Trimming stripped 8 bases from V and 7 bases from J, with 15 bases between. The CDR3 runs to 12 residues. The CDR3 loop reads CASHRDPPEQYF. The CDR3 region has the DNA TGTGCCAGCCACAGGGACCCCCCTGAGCAGTACTTC.

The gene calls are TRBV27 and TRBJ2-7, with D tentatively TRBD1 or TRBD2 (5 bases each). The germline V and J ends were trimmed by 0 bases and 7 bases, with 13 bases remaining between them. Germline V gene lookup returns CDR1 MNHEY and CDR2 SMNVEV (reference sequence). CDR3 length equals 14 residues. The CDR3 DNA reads TGTGCCAGCAGTTTATCGGGGGACCGTGCGGAGCAGTACTTC. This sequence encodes CASSLSGDRAEQYF.

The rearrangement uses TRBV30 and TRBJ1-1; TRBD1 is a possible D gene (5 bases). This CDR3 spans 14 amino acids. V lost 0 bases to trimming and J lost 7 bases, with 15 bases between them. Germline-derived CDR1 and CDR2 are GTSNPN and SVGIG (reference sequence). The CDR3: CAWSVVRGGGEAFF. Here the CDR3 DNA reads TGTGCCTGGAGTGTAGTGCGGGGCGGGGGTGAAGCTTTCTTT. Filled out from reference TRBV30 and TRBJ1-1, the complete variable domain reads SQTIHQWPATLVQPVGSPLSLECTVEGTSNPNLYWYRQAAGRGLQLLFYSVGIGQISSEVPQNLSASRPQDRQFILSSKKLLLSDSGFYLCAWSVVRGGGEAFFGQGTRLTVV.

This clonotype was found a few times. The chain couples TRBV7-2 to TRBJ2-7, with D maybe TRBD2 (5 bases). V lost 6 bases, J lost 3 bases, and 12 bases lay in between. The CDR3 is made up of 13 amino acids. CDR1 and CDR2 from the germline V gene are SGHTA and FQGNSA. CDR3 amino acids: CASRSASSYEQYF. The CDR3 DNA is TGTGCCAGCAGGTCTGCTAGCAGCTACGAGCAGTACTTC. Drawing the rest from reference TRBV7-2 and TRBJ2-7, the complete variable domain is GAGVSQSPSNKVTEKGKDVELRCDPISGHTALYWYRQSLGQGLEFLIYFQGNSAPDKSGLPSDRFSAERTGGSVSTLTIQRTQQEDSAVYLCASRSASSYEQYFGPGTRLTVT.

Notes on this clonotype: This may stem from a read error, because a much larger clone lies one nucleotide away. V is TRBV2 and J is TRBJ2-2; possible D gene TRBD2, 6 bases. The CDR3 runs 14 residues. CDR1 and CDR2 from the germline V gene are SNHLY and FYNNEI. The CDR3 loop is CASSEAVGAGGLFF. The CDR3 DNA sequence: TGTGCCAGCAGTGAAGCTGTGGGAGCCGGGGGGCTGTTTTTT.

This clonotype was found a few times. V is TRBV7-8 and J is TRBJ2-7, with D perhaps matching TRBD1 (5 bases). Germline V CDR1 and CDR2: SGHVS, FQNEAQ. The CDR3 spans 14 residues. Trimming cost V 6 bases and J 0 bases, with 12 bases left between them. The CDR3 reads CASSQTARSYEQYF. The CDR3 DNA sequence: TGTGCCAGCAGTCAGACAGCTCGCTCCTACGAGCAGTACTTC.

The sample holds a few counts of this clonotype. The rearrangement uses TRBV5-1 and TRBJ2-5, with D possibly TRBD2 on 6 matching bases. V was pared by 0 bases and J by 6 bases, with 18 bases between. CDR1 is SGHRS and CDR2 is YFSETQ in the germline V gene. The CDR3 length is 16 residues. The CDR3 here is CASSLAGGGGTQTQYF. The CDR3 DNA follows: TGCGCCAGCAGCTTGGCCGGCGGAGGAGGGACCCAGACCCAGTACTTC.

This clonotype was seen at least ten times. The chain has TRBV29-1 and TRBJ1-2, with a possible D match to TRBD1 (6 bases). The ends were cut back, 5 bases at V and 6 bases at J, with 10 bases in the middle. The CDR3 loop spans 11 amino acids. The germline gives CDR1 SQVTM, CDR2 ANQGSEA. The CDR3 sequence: CSVRQGHGYTF. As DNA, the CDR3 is TGCAGCGTTCGGCAGGGGCATGGCTACACCTTC. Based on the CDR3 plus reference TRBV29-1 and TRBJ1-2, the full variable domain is SAVISQKPSRDICQRGTSLTIQCQVDSQVTMMFWYRQQPGQSLTLIATANQGSEATYESGFVIDKFPISRPNLTFSTLTVSNMSPEDSSIYLCSVRQGHGYTFGSGTRLTVV.

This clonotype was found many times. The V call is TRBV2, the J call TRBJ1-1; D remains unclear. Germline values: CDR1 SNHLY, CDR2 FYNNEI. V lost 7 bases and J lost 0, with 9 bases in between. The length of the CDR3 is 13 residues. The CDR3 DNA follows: TGTGCCAGCAAGGAGCTCATGAACACTGAAGCTTTCTTT. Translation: CASKELMNTEAFF.

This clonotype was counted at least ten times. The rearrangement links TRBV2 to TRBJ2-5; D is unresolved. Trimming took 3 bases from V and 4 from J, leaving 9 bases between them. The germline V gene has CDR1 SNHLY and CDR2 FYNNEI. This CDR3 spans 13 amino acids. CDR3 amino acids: CASSDFGLETQYF. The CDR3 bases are TGTGCCAGCAGTGATTTCGGTTTAGAGACCCAGTACTTC.

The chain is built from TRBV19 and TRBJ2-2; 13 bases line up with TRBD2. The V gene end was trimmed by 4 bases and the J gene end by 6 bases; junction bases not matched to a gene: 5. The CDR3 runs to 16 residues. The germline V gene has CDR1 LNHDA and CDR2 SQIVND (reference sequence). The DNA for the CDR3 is TGTGCCAGTAGTACAGGACTAGCGGGAGTTGCCGGGGAGCTGTTTTTT. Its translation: CASSTGLAGVAGELFF.

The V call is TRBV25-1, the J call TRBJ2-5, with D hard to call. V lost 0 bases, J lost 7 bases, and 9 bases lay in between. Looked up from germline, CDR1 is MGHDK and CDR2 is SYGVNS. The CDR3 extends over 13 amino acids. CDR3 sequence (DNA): TGTGCCAGCAGTGAATACTTCCCGGGGACCCAGTACTTC. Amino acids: CASSEYFPGTQYF. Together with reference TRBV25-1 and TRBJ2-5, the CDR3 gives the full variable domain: EADIYQTPRYLVIGTGKKITLECSQTMGHDKMYWYQQDPGMELHLIHYSYGVNSTEKGDLSSESTVSRIRTEHFPLTLESARPSHTSQYLCASSEYFPGTQYFGPGTRLLVL.

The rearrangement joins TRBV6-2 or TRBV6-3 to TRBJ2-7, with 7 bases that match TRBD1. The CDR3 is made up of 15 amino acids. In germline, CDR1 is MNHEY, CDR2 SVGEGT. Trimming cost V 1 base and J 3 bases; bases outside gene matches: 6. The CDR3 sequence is CASSYFDRVDYEQYF. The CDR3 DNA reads TGTGCCAGCAGTTACTTCGACAGGGTGGACTACGAGCAGTACTTC.

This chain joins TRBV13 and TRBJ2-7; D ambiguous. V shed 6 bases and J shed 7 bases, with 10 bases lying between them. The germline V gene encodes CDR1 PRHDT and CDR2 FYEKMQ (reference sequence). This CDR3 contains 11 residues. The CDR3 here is CASRAREEQYF. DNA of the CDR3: TGTGCCAGCAGGGCTAGGGAAGAGCAGTACTTC.

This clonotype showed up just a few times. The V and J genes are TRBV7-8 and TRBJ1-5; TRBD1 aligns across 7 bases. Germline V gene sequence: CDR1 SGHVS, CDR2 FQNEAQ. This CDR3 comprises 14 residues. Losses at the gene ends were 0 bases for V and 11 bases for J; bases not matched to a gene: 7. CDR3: CASSLATGVRTQHF. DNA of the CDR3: TGTGCCAGCAGCTTAGCAACAGGGGTTCGGACCCAGCATTTT.

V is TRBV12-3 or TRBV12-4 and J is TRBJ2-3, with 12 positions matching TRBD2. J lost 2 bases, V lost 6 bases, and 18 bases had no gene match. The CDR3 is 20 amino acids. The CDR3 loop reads CASRPGIGLAGGEDTDTQYF. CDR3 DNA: TGTGCCAGCAGGCCAGGAATAGGGCTAGCGGGAGGGGAAGACACAGATACGCAGTATTTT.

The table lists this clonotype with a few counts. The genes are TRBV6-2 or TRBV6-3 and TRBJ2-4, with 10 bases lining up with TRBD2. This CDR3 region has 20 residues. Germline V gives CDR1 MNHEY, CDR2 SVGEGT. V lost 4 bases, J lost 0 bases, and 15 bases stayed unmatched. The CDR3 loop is CASSSPPDGRLAGAKNIQYF. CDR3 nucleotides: TGTGCCAGCAGTTCCCCCCCCGACGGAAGACTAGCGGGAGCCAAAAACATTCAGTACTTC.

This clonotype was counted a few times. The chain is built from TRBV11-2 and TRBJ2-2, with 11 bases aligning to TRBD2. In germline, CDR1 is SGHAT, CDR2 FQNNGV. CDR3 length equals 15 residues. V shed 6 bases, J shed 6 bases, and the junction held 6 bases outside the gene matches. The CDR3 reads CASSLLAGEAGELFF. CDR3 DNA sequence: TGTGCCAGCAGTCTACTAGCGGGAGAAGCCGGGGAGCTGTTTTTT.